The clone carrying this TCR beta chain was found a few times. Its antigen is not identified. CDR1 is SGHTA, CDR2 FQGNSA, per germline. The germline V and J ends were trimmed by 7 bases and 4 bases, with 13 bases remaining between them. The CDR3 spans 13 residues. This record belongs to a study of CD8 T cells in ankylosing spondylitis. TCRdb reanalysed the 5' RACE reads using MiXCR and keeps one entry per CDR3 protein. The table records approximately 300,000 distinct CDR3 sequences, 20% to 25% of them present only once. Study observations and caveats: Among TCR beta sequences, a motif of under 10 highly homologous variants appeared characteristic of ankylosing spondylitis blood.

This clonotype was sampled from a female donor with ankylosing spondylitis or in good health (not recorded which). The sequencing sample was made of blood, either unsorted or a sorted T cell fraction (not recorded which). The genes are TRBV7-2 and TRBJ1-2; tentative D call: TRBD1 (5 bases). CDR3 sequence: CASKRGEGYGYTF. Here the CDR3 DNA reads TGTGCCAGCAAGCGGGGGGAAGGCTATGGCTACACCTTC.